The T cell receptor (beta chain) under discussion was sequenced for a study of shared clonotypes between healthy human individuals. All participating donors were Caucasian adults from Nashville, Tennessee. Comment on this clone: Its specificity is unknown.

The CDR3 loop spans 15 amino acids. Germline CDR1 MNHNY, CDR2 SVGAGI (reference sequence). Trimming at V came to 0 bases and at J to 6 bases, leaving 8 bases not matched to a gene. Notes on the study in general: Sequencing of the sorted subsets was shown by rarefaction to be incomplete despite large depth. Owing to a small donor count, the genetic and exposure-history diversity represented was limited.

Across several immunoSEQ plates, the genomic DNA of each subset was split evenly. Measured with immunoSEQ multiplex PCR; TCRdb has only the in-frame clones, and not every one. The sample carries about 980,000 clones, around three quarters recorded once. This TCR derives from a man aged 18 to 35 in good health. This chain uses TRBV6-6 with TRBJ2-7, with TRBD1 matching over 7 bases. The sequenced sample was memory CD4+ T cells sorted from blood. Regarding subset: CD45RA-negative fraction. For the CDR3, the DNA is TGTGCCAGCAGTTACTCGACAGGGTACGGAGGCGAGCAGTACTTC. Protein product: CASSYSTGYGGEQYF.